The clone carrying this TCR beta chain was seen only a few times. Antigen: not known. The sample originates from a study of identical twins. Germline V gene lookup returns CDR1 MGHRA and CDR2 YSYEKL. The trim removed 2 bases at V and 14 bases at J, leaving 11 bases unmatched. CDR3 length: 14 residues. Study-wide findings and caveats: Out-of-frame alpha sequences common to twins were enriched for low generation probability. Cross-sectional statistics underpinned the conclusions; the same donors were not followed. Cord blood's abundant beta clonotypes had fewer insertions, unlike memory repertoires.

With template switching, a universal primer site was added, and the cDNA carried unique molecular identifiers. From the 5' RACE reads, TCRdb called clonotypes with MiXCR, one entry per CDR3 protein. The sample lists around 490,000 distinct CDR3 sequences; approximately 14% were seen once. These data were also reused for a study on yellow fever vaccine responses in identical twins.

V and J are TRBV4-1 and TRBJ2-3; TRBD2 matches 9 bases. This TCR came from a woman aged 18-30 years in good health. The source material was CD4+ T cells sorted from blood. The CDR3 nucleotides read TGCGCCAGCAGCCAACTAGCGGGGCCAACCCAGAGGTATTTT. Its translation is CASSQLAGPTQRYF.